The present T cell receptor (beta chain) was sequenced within a study of cytomegalovirus exposure and HLA in healthy donors (dated by TCRdb to the late 2010s). About the investigation overall: According to an earlier analysis of around 600 of the donors, roughly 180 million T cells yielded over 90 million unique TCR beta sequences and 276 Gb of sequence data. Across under 500 genotyped donors of the cohort, an average of approximately 240,000 unique TCR beta nucleotide sequences per donor were sequenced, and 15% to 20% of those sequences were non-productive. High-throughput TCR immunosequencing, statistical association of individual TCRs with disease status, and machine learning were combined to predict cytomegalovirus infection status. An earlier analysis of some 500 of the donors used high-throughput TCR beta sequencing to judge whether each TCR beta V gene segment behaved as functional or pseudogenic. Class I and class II HLA loci were covered by the typing at four-digit resolution. Along with the roughly 670-subject first cohort, a separate validation cohort of approximately 110 different subjects was used. Donor age, sex, ethnicity and CMV serostatus were collected together with the repertoire data. A later analysis re-analyzed previously published TCR beta repertoires from 550 to 700 donors and added high-resolution HLA genotyping to study TCR occurrence patterns. Roughly 5 DR-DQ haplotypes were handled as single units for association and clustering, since linkage in the cohort was strong. A later genetic analysis used genome-wide SNP genotypes for about three fifths of the 666 donors, treating that subset as a discovery cohort. The aim of the study was to test whether cataloging public T cell receptors could identify signatures of past pathogen exposure. The number of donors typed differed by locus, with roughly 629-640 for A, B, C, DRB1 and DQB1, roughly 520 for DQA1, nearly 610 for DPA1, and over 400 for DPB1. The study used immunosequencing to profile the T cell repertoires of 666 subjects and linked those repertoires to cytomegalovirus serostatus. Rather than using new phenotypic data, the later analysis identified candidate immune exposures from TCR beta sequences and from how often those sequences occurred across donors. An early release that covered around 590 HLA-typed donors contained about 300 gigabases of sequencing data and roughly 84 million unique TCR sequences. Every repertoire in the discovery cohort had been generated on one and the same sequencing platform. Of the 300 to 500 genotyped donors, over 80% were placed in the genetic ancestry cluster associated with self-reported Caucasian donors.

Summary of the overall study and its limitations: Linkage disequilibrium might explain the correlated functional status among segregating V segments, but an unknown experimental factor could not be excluded. In a later analysis, the rate of TCR association differed among HLA loci, with DRB1 alleles having the most associated TCRs and HLA-C alleles having the fewest. According to a later analysis, most CMV-associated TCR beta chains appeared to be HLA-restricted, and the HLA associations seemed to be driven largely by CMV exposure. In a later genetic analysis, a missense DCLRE1C variant was associated with V-gene and J-gene trimming of TCR beta chains, and the association was replicated in an independent cohort. At a false discovery rate of 0.05, a later analysis linked 16,951 TCR beta sequences to specific HLA alleles. In a later analysis, HLA-associated TCR beta chains were found to be more clonally expanded and to have lower generation probabilities than equally common non-associated chains. A further reported finding was that TCR beta sequences accurately predicted the HLA-A and HLA-B alleles for most subjects in the first cohort. An earlier analysis of some 560 of the donors showed that most TCR beta V segments appeared in productive rearrangements either about 87% or about 30% of the time, which broadly matched IMGT annotations. Because counts were too low, roughly 16 rarely observed V segments, including chromosome 9 orphons, were left out of the earlier analysis of a few hundred of the donors. Roughly uniform sequencing depth across donors was assumed in presence/absence analyses, although this assumption may not hold. Three of the identified cytomegalovirus-associated TCR beta chains were confirmed in vitro to be specific for cytomegalovirus antigens. Assigning TCR associations to individual alleles was difficult when HLA alleles, especially DR and DQ, strongly co-occurred. In a later genetic analysis, fewer N-insertions in productive TCRs were reported among donors in an Asian-associated ancestry cluster than the roughly 710-donor mean. A group of highly shared sequence variants was considered likely to be a technical artifact of the sequencing pipeline. Some IMGT-functional V segments, including TRBV6-2 and TRBV6-3, could not be told apart with the 87-base-pair reads, so those segments were excluded. This cohort had only TCR beta chains sequenced, and the lack of alpha or paired-chain data limited which features could be detected. HLA typing was unavailable for some donors at each locus, so association tests used only the typed subset. Cytomegalovirus status was reported to be diagnosed by the classifier with high specificity and sensitivity in both the original and validation cohorts. A total of some 180 TCR beta chains were listed by the study as associated with cytomegalovirus. While some public TCRs were present in many individuals, most TCR sequences turned up only very rarely across donors. The only immune exposure information available for the cohort was CMV serostatus. According to a later analysis, parvovirus B19, influenza, CMV and Epstein-Barr virus appeared linked to several top co-occurrence clusters. It was suggested by the authors that the approach could potentially be generalized to other disease states and immunological phenotypes.

The cohort consisted of 666 healthy bone marrow donors. All cohort members were sampled while nominally healthy, although unrecorded immune exposures were likely present. The donor tested CMV seropositive, placing the donor among the 289 seropositive members of the cohort. A peripheral blood sample was collected from each donor, and TCR beta sequencing was performed on peripheral blood mononuclear cells. The Qiagen DNeasy Blood Extraction Kit was used to extract genomic DNA from the blood cell samples. There are 11 amino acids in the CDR3, from cysteine to phenylalanine inclusive. The sequence is cut down to CDR3 DNA, 33 bases in frame from base 1. CDR1 and CDR2 are drawn from the germline V gene: SGHTA, FQGNSA. V is cut by 4 bases and J by 9 bases, and the space between the germline ends is 7 bases. Comments on this clone: Its antigen is still unknown. Base quality data are lacking; no much larger clone is found one base away.

Library construction relied on the immunoSEQ multiplex PCR assay. The multiplex PCR relied on a mix of 60 forward primers for TCR Vbeta segments and 13 reverse primers for TCR Jbeta segments. Amplification of the CDR3 region of rearranged TCR beta genes was performed with a multiplex PCR assay on genomic DNA. On the Illumina HiSeq System, the amplified TCR beta libraries were sequenced as 87-base-pair reads. Per the authors' processing: In a later analysis, 70 million to 95 million unique TCR beta chains were counted across the 690 or so repertoires, and roughly 10 million of these chains were shared by at least two donors. Raw reads were error-corrected and collapsed into unique sequences by a nearest-neighbor algorithm in which closely related sequences were merged to remove PCR and sequencing errors. V, D and J gene segments were assigned by aligning CDR3 sequences to IMGT reference sequences. For a sequence to be retained, a match of at least six nucleotides to both a V gene segment and a J gene segment was required. A rearrangement counted as productive if the CDR3 had no stop codons and remained in frame with V and J, and every other rearrangement counted as non-productive. CDR3 was defined according to IMGT convention as the region running from the second conserved V-encoded cysteine to the conserved J-encoded phenylalanine. The earlier analysis of more than 450 of the donors excluded sequences that lacked an unambiguous match to a single V gene segment. An earlier analysis of fewer than 650 of the donors classified V segments as functional when productive rearrangements were above 56.7% and as segregating when the standard deviation between donors was above 5%. A statistical classification framework was developed to diagnose cytomegalovirus status using the catalog of TCR beta chain sequences. In a later analysis, V and J genes were assigned by comparing TCR nucleotide sequences against IMGT/GENE-DB human TR gene sequences. The TCRdist pipeline was used in a later analysis to assign CDR3 sequences and most-parsimonious VDJ recombination scenarios. A later analysis defined each TCR beta chain by its CDR3 amino acid sequence plus V-gene family, and excluded reads lacking a unique V-gene family. In a later analysis, 450 to 600 highly shared, low-generation-probability nucleotide sequences were removed to address suspected cross-contamination and a sequencing artifact. A later analysis calculated a clonal expansion index for each public chain from normalized within-repertoire ranks of inferred template counts. In a later analysis, generation probabilities were computed using a VDJ recombination model fitted to out-of-frame rearrangements, and the results were checked against IGoR. Hypergeometric tests were used in a later analysis to score TCR-TCR, TCR-HLA and TCR-CMV co-occurrence, with a repertoire-size bias correction applied to the TCR pairs. In a later analysis, false discovery rates were estimated by permuting HLA or CMV assignments 20 times. In a later analysis, co-occurring TCRs were grouped with DBSCAN, and TCRdist sequence similarity was added when clustering was performed within HLA-allele-positive subsets. Repertoires with fewer than 30,000 or more than 120,000 public chains were left out of co-occurrence clustering, as were about five repertoires with anomalous nucleotide sharing. TCRdb retrieved this table from immuneACCESS and kept in-frame rearrangements only. Not all clones are present; in checked studies, unresolved V genes account for under half, and no reason is known for the remainder. V, J and clone size reflect that table, while D and trimming were determined from the DNA. This sample has 110,000 to 150,000 clones in its table, and approximately 78% of those were observed once. The top ten constitute 2% to 3% of the sample.

The sequence joins TRBV7-2 to TRBJ1-5; the D segment cannot be called with confidence. The sequencing sample was made of PBMCs. The source is a woman between 18 and 30 years old in good health and CMV-seropositive. Here is the DNA: TGTGCCAGCAGCTCCGGAGGGCCCCAGCATTTT. The translation is CASSSGGPQHF.